One and the same sample provided the 30 T cell receptor beta chains below, sequenced in a study of memory CD4+ T cells and cytomegalovirus serostatus (dated by TCRdb to between 2018 and 2021). The library was obtained by the immunoSEQ multiplex PCR assay. TCRdb carries this immuneACCESS record with in-frame sequences only. Its versions omit some clonotypes, under half of them owing to an unresolved V gene in the studies checked, with the rest unexplained. In this sample the table shows tens of thousands of clones, about 80% of which occur a single time. Around 1.5% of the sample rests with the top ten. Single viable CD3+CD4+CD8-CD45RO+ cells were sorted as memory CD4+ T cells on a FACSAria II. Sequenced: memory CD4+ T cells from blood. These receptors all come from an adult in good health and CMV-seronegative.

The sample holds one count of this clone. The V and J genes are TRBV28 and TRBJ1-1; 9 bases match TRBD1. The CDR3 is 15 residues long. Germline CDR1 MDHEN, CDR2 SYDVKM. J gave up 5 bases and V 8 bases, and 12 bases lay outside the gene matches. This chain's CDR3 is CASGPRGQGKTEAFF. DNA for the CDR3: TGTGCCAGCGGCCCTCGGGGACAGGGAAAGACTGAAGCTTTCTTT.

The CDR3 region has the DNA TGTGCCAGCAGCCAAGACAGGGGTCGAGAAAAACTGTTTTTT. Protein sequence: CASSQDRGREKLFF. The rearrangement links TRBV4-2 to TRBJ1-4, with D possibly matching TRBD1 (6 bases). Between the trimmed V and J ends, which lost 0 bases and 8 bases, there was a span of 10 bases. The CDR3 is 14 amino acids. Germline assignment: CDR1 LGHNA and CDR2 YNFKEQ.

The gene calls are TRBV7-2 and TRBJ1-5; no firm D call. Trimming took off 4 bases at V and 3 bases at J, with 7 bases between the two ends. Germline values: CDR1 SGHTA, CDR2 FQGNSA. The CDR3 totals 13 residues. The CDR3 DNA reads TGTGCCAGCAGCTCAAATTACAATCAGCCCCAGCATTTT. This codes for CASSSNYNQPQHF.

This clone was seen only once. The chain has TRBV28 and TRBJ1-1, with TRBD1 matching over 7 bases. The junction had 6 bases not matched to a gene; V was cut back by 5 bases and J by 0 bases. The V gene's germline CDR1 is MDHEN and CDR2 SYDVKM. This CDR3 region has 15 residues. In nucleotides, the CDR3 is TGTGCCAGCAGTCCGGGGACAGCGATGAACACTGAAGCTTTCTTT. It translates to CASSPGTAMNTEAFF.

This clone was observed once. This chain links TRBV28 with TRBJ2-1; D tentatively reads TRBD1 or TRBD2 (5 bases each). CDR3 length: 11 amino acids. Germline CDR1 MDHEN, CDR2 SYDVKM. Between the trimmed V and J ends, which lost 8 bases and 9 bases, there was a span of 11 bases. The CDR3 region has the DNA TGTGCCAGCGGGGGACCTGGTGAGCAGTTCTTC. This codes for CASGGPGEQFF. Variable domain in full (rest from reference TRBV28 and TRBJ2-1): DVKVTQSSRYLVKRTGEKVFLECVQDMDHENMFWYRQDPGLGLRLIYFSYDVKMKEKGDIPEGYSVSREKKERFSLILESASTNQTSMYLCASGGPGEQFFGPGTRLTVL.

This clone showed up just a few times. The chain is built from TRBV7-2 and TRBJ1-4, with a weak D call TRBD1 (6 bases). CDR1 is SGHTA, CDR2 FQGNSA, per germline. Trimming cost V 1 base and J 7 bases, with 13 bases left between them. This CDR3 has 15 amino acids. In nucleotides, the CDR3 is TGTGCCAGCAGCTTAGTAGTGGGGGCGGGTGAAAAACTGTTTTTT. It codes for CASSLVVGAGEKLFF.

The chain couples TRBV28 to TRBJ1-1; D is undetermined. This CDR3 comprises 12 residues. V gave up 8 bases and J gave up 7 bases, with 14 bases separating them. Germline V gene lookup returns CDR1 MDHEN and CDR2 SYDVKM. CDR3 sequence (DNA): TGTGCCAGCGGATGGGGAAGGAGTGAAGCTTTCTTT. Translated, it gives CASGWGRSEAFF. The complete variable domain, with remaining parts taken from reference TRBV28 and TRBJ1-1, reads DVKVTQSSRYLVKRTGEKVFLECVQDMDHENMFWYRQDPGLGLRLIYFSYDVKMKEKGDIPEGYSVSREKKERFSLILESASTNQTSMYLCASGWGRSEAFFGQGTRLTVV.

V usage is TRBV9 and J usage is TRBJ2-3; D unresolved. The germline CDR1 and CDR2 sequences are SGDLS and YYNGEE. V was clipped by 0 bases and J by 0 bases, with 8 bases between them. The CDR3 is 15 amino acids. The CDR3 loop is CASSVAGMSTDTQYF. DNA for the CDR3: TGTGCCAGCAGCGTAGCGGGTATGAGCACAGATACGCAGTATTTT. The complete variable domain, with remaining parts taken from reference TRBV9 and TRBJ2-3, reads DSGVTQTPKHLITATGQRVTLRCSPRSGDLSVYWYQQSLDQGLQFLIQYYNGEERAKGNILERFSAQQFPDLHSELNLSSLELGDSALYFCASSVAGMSTDTQYFGPGTRLTVL.

V and J are TRBV7-2 and TRBJ2-1; 8 bases align to TRBD2. The CDR3 has 16 amino acids. V lost 4 bases and J lost 0; bases outside the gene matches: 5. The germline V gene encodes CDR1 SGHTA and CDR2 FQGNSA. CDR3 coding DNA: TGTGCCAGCAGCTGGATAGCGGGAAGCTCCTACAATGAGCAGTTCTTC. Translating gives CASSWIAGSSYNEQFF. Full variable domain (missing parts from reference TRBV7-2 and TRBJ2-1): GAGVSQSPSNKVTEKGKDVELRCDPISGHTALYWYRQSLGQGLEFLIYFQGNSAPDKSGLPSDRFSAERTGGSVSTLTIQRTQQEDSAVYLCASSWIAGSSYNEQFFGPGTRLTVL.

This chain connects TRBV7-9 to TRBJ2-5; D not certain. Germline V gene sequence: CDR1 SEHNR, CDR2 FQNEAQ (reference sequence). V lost 0 bases, J lost 0 bases, and 5 bases lay in between. The CDR3 spans 14 residues. The CDR3 coding sequence is TGTGCCAGCAGCTTAGCAGGTTACCAAGAGACCCAGTACTTC. It is translated as CASSLAGYQETQYF.

The chain carries TRBV28 and TRBJ1-2; TRBD1 matches at 8 bases. CDR1 and CDR2 from the germline V gene are MDHEN and SYDVKM. Trimming cost V 6 bases and J 7 bases; bases outside gene matches: 1. The CDR3 is 11 amino acids. CDR3 nucleotide sequence: TGTGCCAGCAGAACAGGGGGTGGCTACACCTTC. This codes for CASRTGGGYTF.

V usage is TRBV2 and J usage is TRBJ1-5; 8 positions agree with TRBD1. The CDR3 has 15 residues. Per the germline V gene, CDR1 is SNHLY and CDR2 is FYNNEI. The ends lost 4 bases at V and 6 bases at J; junction bases unmatched: 8. CDR3 coding DNA: TGTGCCAGCAGTGGGGCAGGGGGCGCGGGTCAGCCCCAGCATTTT. It yields the protein CASSGAGGAGQPQHF.

This sequence joins TRBV6-1 and TRBJ2-3, with TRBD2 identical over 8 bases. Looked up from germline, CDR1 is MNHNS and CDR2 is SASEGT. The trim removed 1 base at V and 5 bases at J, leaving 11 bases unmatched. This CDR3 spans 17 amino acids. The CDR3 sequence is CASSEVGPGGGRDTQYF. The CDR3 nucleotides read TGTGCCAGCAGTGAAGTAGGGCCCGGCGGGGGGAGAGATACGCAGTATTTT.

The J gene is TRBJ2-7, the V gene TRBV27; D is undetermined. The V end was cut by 6 bases, the J end by 3 bases, with 12 bases between. Per the germline V gene, CDR1 is MNHEY and CDR2 is SMNVEV (reference sequence). The CDR3 is made up of 13 amino acids. Written as DNA, the CDR3 is TGTGCCAGCAGAATCCGGGCCGACTACGAGCAGTACTTC. It encodes CASRIRADYEQYF.

In its sample, this clone was seen a few times. Here the CDR3 DNA reads TGTGCCAGCAGCTTAAACGGGGAACAGCCCCAGCATTTT. Translating gives CASSLNGEQPQHF. The chain links TRBV7-3 to TRBJ1-5; D is unresolved. V lost 1 base and J 7 bases, leaving 8 bases between the germline ends. The CDR3 spans 13 residues. Germline assignment: CDR1 SGHTA and CDR2 FQGTGA.

V usage is TRBV9 and J usage is TRBJ1-6; TRBD1 might be the D (5 bases). V dropped 4 bases and J dropped 7 bases, with 15 bases sitting between them. This CDR3 is built from 15 residues. In germline, CDR1 is SGDLS, CDR2 YYNGEE. In DNA, the CDR3 is TGTGCCAGCAGCCCAGGCCTCAGGGTGAATTCACCCCTCCACTTT. Translated: CASSPGLRVNSPLHF.

The CDR3 DNA sequence: TGTGCCAGCAGTTTTCGACTGGCGGGGGGCGATGAGCAGTTCTTC. Translated, it gives CASSFRLAGGDEQFF. The genes are TRBV28 and TRBJ2-1, with TRBD2 matching 8 bases. V dropped 3 bases and J dropped 8; count of bases not matched to a gene: 9. Germline V gives CDR1 MDHEN, CDR2 SYDVKM. The CDR3 runs 15 residues.

The V and J genes are TRBV7-2 and TRBJ2-7; D is uncertain. Germline V gene sequence: CDR1 SGHTA, CDR2 FQGNSA. The V and J ends lost 1 base and 0 bases respectively, with 13 bases between them. The CDR3 sequence is 16 residues long. CDR3 nucleotide sequence: TGTGCCAGCAGCTTAGAGTTCCCCGCCAGCTCCTACGAGCAGTACTTC. Residues: CASSLEFPASSYEQYF.

This rearrangement joins TRBV6-1 to TRBJ2-7; a weak D match, TRBD2 (6 bases). The V end lost 1 base, the J end lost 2 bases, and 12 bases lay between the germline ends. This CDR3 is built from 15 residues. Germline lookup yields CDR1 MNHNS and CDR2 SASEGT. The CDR3 nucleotides read TGTGCCAGCAGTGAAGGGGGACTTGTAACCTACGAGCAGTACTTC. Its protein is CASSEGGLVTYEQYF.

The V call is TRBV5-5, the J call TRBJ1-2; TRBD1 aligns across 7 bases. CDR1 is SGHKS and CDR2 is YYEKEE in the germline V gene (reference sequence). CDR3 length equals 18 residues. V lost 3 bases, J lost 2 bases, and 16 bases stayed unmatched. CDR3 coding DNA: TGTGCCAGCAGCTCGATAAGGATCGACAGGGTTATAAACTATGGCTACACCTTC. Protein product: CASSSIRIDRVINYGYTF. The full variable domain, its missing parts supplied by reference TRBV5-5 and TRBJ1-2, is DAGVTQSPTHLIKTRGQQVTLRCSPISGHKSVSWYQQVLGQGPQFIFQYYEKEERGRGNFPDRFSARQFPNYSSELNVNALLLGDSALYLCASSSIRIDRVINYGYTFGSGTRLTVV.

The genes are TRBV18 and TRBJ2-5; D is unclear. Trimming left V 5 bases short and J 5 bases short, with 12 bases between. There are 13 residues in the CDR3. Germline V gene data show CDR1 as KGHSH and CDR2 as LQKENI. Here the CDR3 reads CASSGTQSETQYF. For the CDR3, the DNA is TGTGCCAGCTCAGGCACACAATCCGAGACCCAGTACTTC. Full variable domain (missing parts from reference TRBV18 and TRBJ2-5): NAGVMQNPRHLVRRRGQEARLRCSPMKGHSHVYWYRQLPEEGLKFMVYLQKENIIDESGMPKERFSAEFPKEGPSILRIQQVVRGDSAAYFCASSGTQSETQYFGPGTRLLVL.

The V call is TRBV21-1, the J call TRBJ2-3; TRBD1, the D gene given by the table, was not confirmed from the DNA. TRBV21-1 is assigned pseudogene status. The CDR3 runs 15 residues. This chain's CDR3 is CASSTKDRVADTQYF. The CDR3 region has the DNA TGTGCCAGCAGCACTAAGGACAGGGTTGCCGATACGCAGTATTTT.

The V call is TRBV5-1, the J call TRBJ2-7, with 7 nucleotides matching TRBD1. From germline, CDR1 is SGHRS and CDR2 YFSETQ. This CDR3 has 13 residues. With 0 bases clipped from V and 4 bases from J, the junction kept 1 base outside the gene matches. This chain's CDR3 is CASSLGDRYEQYF. For the CDR3, the DNA is TGCGCCAGCAGCTTGGGGGACAGATACGAGCAGTACTTC.

This clone was seen once. V gene TRBV2 combines with J gene TRBJ2-7; the D is unclear. Germline CDR1 reads SNHLY; CDR2 reads FYNNEI. Trimming stripped 1 base from V and 4 bases from J, with 14 bases between. This CDR3 spans 15 amino acids. CDR3 amino acids: CASSEDLPGGYEQYF. CDR3 in DNA: TGTGCCAGCAGTGAAGACCTCCCCGGTGGTTACGAGCAGTACTTC.

The CDR3 region is CASLTQEGYTF. CDR3 DNA: TGTGCCAGTTTAACCCAGGAGGGCTACACCTTC. This rearrangement joins TRBV2 to TRBJ1-2, with D unresolved. CDR3 length: 11 residues. Between the trimmed V and J ends, which lost 9 bases and 8 bases, there was a span of 13 bases. CDR1 SNHLY and CDR2 FYNNEI come from the germline V gene. The whole variable domain, remainder taken from reference TRBV2 and TRBJ1-2, is EPEVTQTPSHQVTQMGQEVILRCVPISNHLYFYWYRQILGQKVEFLVSFYNNEISEKSEIFDDQFSVERPDGSNFTLKIRSTKLEDSAMYFCASLTQEGYTFGSGTRLTVV.

This clone was counted between two and nine times. This chain links TRBV11-2 with TRBJ1-5, with D tentatively TRBD1 (6 bases). With 5 bases removed from V and 0 bases from J, the gap between germline ends came to 14 bases. The CDR3 has 16 amino acids. CDR1 is SGHAT and CDR2 is FQNNGV in the germline V gene. The CDR3 sequence is CASSLRGTLSNQPQHF. CDR3 bases: TGTGCCAGCAGCCTGAGGGGGACACTTAGCAATCAGCCCCAGCATTTT.

The V and J genes are TRBV28 and TRBJ1-3, with unresolved D. CDR3 length: 15 amino acids. Trimming stripped 5 bases from V and 0 bases from J, with 11 bases between. Germline values: CDR1 MDHEN, CDR2 SYDVKM. DNA for the CDR3: TGTGCCAGCAGTCGCCGGGCTATCTCTGGAAACACCATATATTTT. Its translation: CASSRRAISGNTIYF.

This clone was seen only a few times. V and J are TRBV9 and TRBJ1-4, with D tentatively TRBD1 (5 bases). CDR1 and CDR2 (germline): SGDLS, YYNGEE. The CDR3 has 14 amino acids. V was cut by 2 bases and J by 3 bases, with 8 bases left in between. The CDR3 here is CASSVQGANEKLFF. CDR3 sequence (DNA): TGTGCCAGCAGCGTGCAGGGTGCTAATGAAAAACTGTTTTTT.

This clone was detected once. The genes are TRBV27 and TRBJ2-5; 7 bases are a match to TRBD2. The V gene's germline CDR1 is MNHEY and CDR2 SMNVEV (reference sequence). V trimming: 6 bases; J trimming: 5 bases; junction bases outside the gene matches: 15. CDR3 length equals 16 residues. Here the CDR3 reads CASSPRWGGEAETQYF. The CDR3, as DNA: TGTGCCAGCAGCCCCCGGTGGGGGGGAGAGGCGGAGACCCAGTACTTC.

The chain joins TRBV7-2 to TRBJ2-2; 7 bases agree with TRBD2. This CDR3 is built from 16 residues. Germline V gene lookup returns CDR1 SGHTA and CDR2 FQGNSA. Losses at the gene ends were 7 bases for V and 5 bases for J; bases not matched to a gene: 13. The CDR3 sequence: CASILAGVTRTGELFF. DNA of the CDR3: TGTGCCAGCATCCTGGCGGGGGTCACGAGGACCGGGGAGCTGTTTTTT.